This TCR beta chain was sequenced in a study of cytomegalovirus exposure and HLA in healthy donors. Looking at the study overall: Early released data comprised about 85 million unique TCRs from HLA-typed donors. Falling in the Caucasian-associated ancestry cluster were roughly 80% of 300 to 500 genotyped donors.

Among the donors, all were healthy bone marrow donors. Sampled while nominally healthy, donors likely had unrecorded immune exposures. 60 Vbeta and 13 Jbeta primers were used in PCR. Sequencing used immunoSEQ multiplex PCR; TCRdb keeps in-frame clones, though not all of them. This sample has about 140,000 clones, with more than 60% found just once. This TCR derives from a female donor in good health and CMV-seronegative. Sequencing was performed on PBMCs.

The CDR3 sequence is CASSPWTGVQETQYF. DNA for the CDR3: TGTGCCAGTAGCCCCTGGACAGGGGTTCAAGAGACCCAGTACTTC. The J gene is TRBJ2-5, the V gene TRBV19, with TRBD1 identical over 9 bases. Germline V gene lookup returns CDR1 LNHDA and CDR2 SQIVND (reference sequence). This CDR3 is 15 amino acids long. Trimming at V came to 6 bases and at J to 2 bases, leaving 7 bases not matched to a gene.